These T cell receptor beta chains were read from a single sample in a study of control samples from healthy donors and cancer patients. Data came from immunoSEQ multiplex PCR; TCRdb stores just in-frame clones and leaves some out. The table lists approximately 150,000 clones, roughly nine tenths of them singletons, with under 9% in the top ten. The sequenced material came from blood. These TCRs come from a man between 18 and 35 years old in good health. The CDR3 runs from the conserved cysteine through the conserved F or W. The D gene is left open where the match is weak. Clone size is stated in some rows and not others, as once, few, many or a class when expanded.

size | D | length | J | V | DNA | CDR3
- | TRBD1 | 13 | TRBJ1-6 | TRBV9 | TGTGCCAGCAGCCCCTCGCCAGGGGGTACCCTCCACTTT | CASSPSPGGTLHF
- | - | 16 | TRBJ1-3 | TRBV3-1/TRBV3-2 | TGTGCCAGCAGCCAAGATTTCAGTTCCACCGGAAACACCATATATTTT | CASSQDFSSTGNTIYF
- | - | 14 | TRBJ1-2 | TRBV6-1 | TGTGCCAGCAGTGAAGCGCTCGGCAGTTATGGCTACACCTTC | CASSEALGSYGYTF
- | - | 14 | TRBJ1-1 | TRBV10-1 | TGCGCCAGCAGTGTGCACAGGGACGGCACTGAAGCTTTCTTT | CASSVHRDGTEAFF
- | TRBD1 | 15 | TRBJ2-7 | TRBV4-1 | TGCGCCAGCAGCCTTCGGGACAGGGATTTGGACGAGCAGTACTTC | CASSLRDRDLDEQYF
- | - | 15 | TRBJ2-1 | TRBV5-4 | TGTGCCAGCAGCTTGAGAACGGGGGAAAACAATGAGCAGTTCTTC | CASSLRTGENNEQFF
- | TRBD1 | 15 | TRBJ2-7 | TRBV11-1 | TGTGCCAGCAGCCCTGGACAGGCTGGACTCTACGAGCAGTACTTC | CASSPGQAGLYEQYF
few | - | 15 | TRBJ1-5 | TRBV15 | TGTGCCACCAGCAGAGATCGGCAGGGGAGTCAGCCCCAGCATTTT | CATSRDRQGSQPQHF
- | - | 16 | TRBJ1-3 | TRBV7-9 | TGTGCCAGCAGCTTAGCGCAGGGCCCCTCTGGAAACACCATATATTTT | CASSLAQGPSGNTIYF
- | TRBD1 | 15 | TRBJ1-4 | TRBV2 | TGTGCCAGCAGTGTCGGGACAGTATCTAATGAAAAACTGTTTTTT | CASSVGTVSNEKLFF
- | TRBD1 | 13 | TRBJ2-2 | TRBV12-3/TRBV12-4 | TGTGCCGGGGGACAGGGCACAACCGGGGAGCTGTTTTTT | CAGGQGTTGELFF
- | - | 13 | TRBJ2-7 | TRBV19 | TGTGCCAGTAGTCGCAGGGAATCCTACGAGCAGTACTTC | CASSRRESYEQYF
- | TRBD2 | 18 | TRBJ2-1 | TRBV11-2 | TGTGCCAGCAGGCCGGGACTAGCGGGGGGGACGCCCTACAATGAGCAGTTCTTC | CASRPGLAGGTPYNEQFF
- | - | 16 | TRBJ1-5 | TRBV18 | TGTGCCAGCTCACCACAGTCGACCTATAGCAATCAGCCCCAGCATTTT | CASSPQSTYSNQPQHF
- | - | 14 | TRBJ2-7 | TRBV2 | TGTGCCAGCAGTGAAGTTACGGTTTTGGGCGAGCAGTACTTC | CASSEVTVLGEQYF
- | - | 12 | TRBJ1-2 | TRBV27 | TGTGCCAGCAGTTTCGACGGGGGTGGCTACACCTTC | CASSFDGGGYTF
- | - | 13 | TRBJ1-5 | TRBV7-2 | TGTGCCAGCAGCTCTCAGGTGGATCAGCCCCAGCATTTT | CASSSQVDQPQHF
- | TRBD2 | 16 | TRBJ2-1 | TRBV4-3 | TGCGCCAGCAGCCAAGATTTCGCGGGGGTTGACAATGAGCAGTTCTTC | CASSQDFAGVDNEQFF
once | - | 13 | TRBJ1-5 | TRBV27 | TGTGCCAGCAGTTTGTCAGGTGGGCAGCCCCAGCATTTT | CASSLSGGQPQHF
- | - | 13 | TRBJ1-2 | TRBV2 | TGTGCCAGCAGTGAATTGGACGTATTTGGCTACACCTTC | CASSELDVFGYTF
- | - | 13 | TRBJ2-4 | TRBV7-9 | TGTGCCAGCAGCTCAGAACTAGAAAACATTCAGTACTTC | CASSSELENIQYF
- | - | 14 | TRBJ1-5 | TRBV6-5 | TGTGCCAGCAGTTCGACCGGGGGGAATCAGCCCCAGCATTTT | CASSSTGGNQPQHF
- | - | 14 | TRBJ1-1 | TRBV30 | TGTGCCTGGAGCCCTTTGGATAGGGCCACTGAAGCTTTCTTT | CAWSPLDRATEAFF
- | - | 13 | TRBJ2-5 | TRBV10-3 | TGTGCCATCAGCGGGGGGCCCCAAGAGACCCAGTACTTC | CAISGGPQETQYF
- | - | 14 | TRBJ1-5 | TRBV19 | TGTGCCAGTAGTGGAACAGGAGAAAGGCAGCCCCAGCATTTT | CASSGTGERQPQHF
- | - | 13 | TRBJ1-2 | TRBV5-5 | TGTGCCAGCAGCTTGGCGACTCCCTATGGCTACACCTTC | CASSLATPYGYTF
- | - | 14 | TRBJ2-7 | TRBV5-1 | TGCGCCAGCAGCTTAGTGCGGGACTCCTACGAGCAGTACTTC | CASSLVRDSYEQYF
once | TRBD2 | 14 | TRBJ2-3 | TRBV9 | TGTGCCAGCAGCGGGTGGGGGGGACCAGATACGCAGTATTTT | CASSGWGGPDTQYF
- | - | 16 | TRBJ2-4 | TRBV7-2 | TGTGCCAGCAGCTCCTACCCCCAAGCGGGCAAAAACATTCAGTACTTC | CASSSYPQAGKNIQYF
- | TRBD1 | 12 | TRBJ1-2 | TRBV29-1 | TGCAGCGTTGGGGACAGGGTCTATGGCTACACCTTC | CSVGDRVYGYTF
- | - | 14 | TRBJ1-5 | TRBV20-1 | TGCAGTGCTAGTGGGGGTTATAGCAATCAGCCCCAGCATTTT | CSASGGYSNQPQHF